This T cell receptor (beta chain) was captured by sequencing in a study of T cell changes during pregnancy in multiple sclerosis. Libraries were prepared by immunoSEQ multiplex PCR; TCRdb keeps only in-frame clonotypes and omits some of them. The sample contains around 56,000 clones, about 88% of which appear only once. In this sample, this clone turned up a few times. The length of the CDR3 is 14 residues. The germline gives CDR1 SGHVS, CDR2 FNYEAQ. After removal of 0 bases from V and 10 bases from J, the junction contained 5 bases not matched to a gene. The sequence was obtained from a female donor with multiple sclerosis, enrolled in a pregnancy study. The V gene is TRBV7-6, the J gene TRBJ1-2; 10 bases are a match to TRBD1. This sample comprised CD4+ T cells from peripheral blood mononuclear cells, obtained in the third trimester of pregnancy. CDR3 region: CASSLATGGRDYTF. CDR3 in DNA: TGTGCCAGCAGCTTAGCGACAGGGGGCAGAGACTACACCTTC.